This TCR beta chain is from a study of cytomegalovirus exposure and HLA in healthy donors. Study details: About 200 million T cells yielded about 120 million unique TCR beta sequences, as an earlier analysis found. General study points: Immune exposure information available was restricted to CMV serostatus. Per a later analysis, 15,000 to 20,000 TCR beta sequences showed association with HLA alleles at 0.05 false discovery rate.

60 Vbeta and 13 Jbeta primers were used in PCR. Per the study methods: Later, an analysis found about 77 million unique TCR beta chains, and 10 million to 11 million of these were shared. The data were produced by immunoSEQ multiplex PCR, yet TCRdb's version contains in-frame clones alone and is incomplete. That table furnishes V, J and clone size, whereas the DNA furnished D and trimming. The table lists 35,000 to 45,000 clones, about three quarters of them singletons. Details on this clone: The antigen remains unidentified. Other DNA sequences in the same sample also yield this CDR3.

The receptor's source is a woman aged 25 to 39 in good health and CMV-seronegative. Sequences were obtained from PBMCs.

The CDR3 is CASKPGLSTDTQYF. CDR3 DNA: TGTGCCAGCAAGCCGGGACTCAGCACAGATACGCAGTATTTT. The V call is TRBV6-5, the J call TRBJ2-3; maybe TRBD2 (6 bases). CDR1 MNHEY and CDR2 SVGAGI come from the germline V gene. This CDR3 comprises 14 residues. V dropped 7 bases and J dropped 0 bases, with 11 bases sitting between them.